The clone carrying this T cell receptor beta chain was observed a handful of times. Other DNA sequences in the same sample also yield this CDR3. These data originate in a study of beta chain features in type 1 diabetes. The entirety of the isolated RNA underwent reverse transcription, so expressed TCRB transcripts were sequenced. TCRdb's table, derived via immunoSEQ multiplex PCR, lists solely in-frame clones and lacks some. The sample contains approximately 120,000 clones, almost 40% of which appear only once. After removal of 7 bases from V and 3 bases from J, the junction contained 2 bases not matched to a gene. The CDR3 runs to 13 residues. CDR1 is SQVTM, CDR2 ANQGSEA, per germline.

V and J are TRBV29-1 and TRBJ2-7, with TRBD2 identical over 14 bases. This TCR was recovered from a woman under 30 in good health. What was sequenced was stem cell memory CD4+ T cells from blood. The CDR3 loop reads CSAGLAGGYEQYF. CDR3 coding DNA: TGCAGCGCCGGACTAGCGGGGGGCTACGAGCAGTACTTC.